Sequencing of this TCR beta chain was carried out in a study of T cell responses to AZD1222 COVID-19 vaccine. Generated by immunoSEQ multiplex PCR, the TCRdb table keeps only in-frame clones and is missing some. This table holds more than 120,000 clones, around 93% found once. Trimming removed 3 bases from V and 1 base from J, with 12 bases in between. The CDR3 has 15 amino acids. Germline-derived CDR1 and CDR2 are SGHDN and FVKESK. The source is an adult in good health. The V and J genes are TRBV14 and TRBJ1-1; D is undetermined. Sequencing was performed on peripheral blood, taken on day 0 of AZD1222 vaccination. CDR3: CASSQGPTKNTEAFF. CDR3 nucleotide sequence: TGTGCCAGCAGCCAGGGCCCCACTAAGAACACTGAAGCTTTCTTT.